A single sample gave rise to the 10 T cell receptor beta chains below, sequenced in a study of identical twins. From the 5' RACE reads, TCRdb called clonotypes with MiXCR, one entry per CDR3 protein. The table has about 530,000 distinct CDR3 sequences, approximately 20% seen once; the top ten hold around 0.5%. The same sample was also studied in work on yellow fever vaccine responses in identical twins.

The sample comprised CD4+ T cells sorted from blood. The receptor source for this set is a woman aged 18-30 years in good health.

The chain has TRBV3-1 and TRBJ2-7, with 8 bases lining up with TRBD2. The germline V gene encodes CDR1 LGHDT and CDR2 YNNKEL (reference sequence). This CDR3 is 14 amino acids long. V shed 1 base and J 2 bases; nucleotides not matched to a gene: 1. CDR3 sequence: CASSQAGGPYEQYF. The CDR3 coding sequence is TGTGCCAGCAGCCAAGCGGGAGGGCCCTACGAGCAGTACTTC.

This clonotype was counted between two and nine times. The chain is built from TRBV20-1 and TRBJ2-7, with 9 bases that match TRBD1. Looked up from germline, CDR1 is DFQATT and CDR2 is SNEGSKA (reference sequence). The V segment lost 5 bases and the J segment 0 bases; nucleotides outside the gene matches: 5. This CDR3 region has 14 residues. The CDR3 nucleotides read TGCAGTGCTCCAAAACAGGGGGCCTCCTACGAGCAGTACTTC. Encoded protein: CSAPKQGASYEQYF.

This clonotype was seen many times. The genes are TRBV12-3 or TRBV12-4 and TRBJ2-5; TRBD1 aligns across 10 bases. The CDR3 is 14 amino acids. V lost 5 bases and J lost 5; bases outside the gene matches: 5. CDR3 sequence reads: CASSKTGGGETQYF. Here the CDR3 DNA reads TGTGCCAGCAGTAAGACAGGGGGCGGGGAGACCCAGTACTTC.

V is TRBV7-6 and J is TRBJ2-1; possible D gene TRBD2, 5 bases. V lost 5 bases and J lost 0, with 14 bases in between. The germline V gene encodes CDR1 SGHVS and CDR2 FNYEAQ. This CDR3 contains 16 residues. CDR3 DNA sequence: TGTGCCAGCAGCGTCCAACTAGTAAGCTCCTACAATGAGCAGTTCTTC. This sequence encodes CASSVQLVSSYNEQFF. The full variable domain, completed using reference TRBV7-6 and TRBJ2-1, is GAGVSQSPRYKVTKRGQDVALRCDPISGHVSLYWYRQALGQGPEFLTYFNYEAQQDKSGLPNDRFSAERPEGSISTLTIQRTEQRDSAMYRCASSVQLVSSYNEQFFGPGTRLTVL.

This chain joins TRBV12-3 or TRBV12-4 and TRBJ2-7, with D tentatively TRBD1 (5 bases). Trimming shortened V by 6 bases and J by 1 base, and 13 bases separated the two germline ends. CDR3 length: 14 residues. The CDR3 region is CASRVDTTSYEQYF. CDR3 bases: TGTGCCAGCAGGGTGGACACTACATCCTACGAGCAGTACTTC.

The chain links TRBV15 to TRBJ2-1, with D possibly being TRBD2 (6 bases). Trimming shortened V by 1 base and J by 4 bases, and 20 bases separated the two germline ends. Germline loops: CDR1 LNHNV, CDR2 YYDKDF (reference sequence). The CDR3 extends over 18 amino acids. The CDR3 loop reads CATSRAETGGPYYNEQFF. CDR3 DNA: TGTGCCACCAGCAGAGCCGAAACCGGGGGACCCTATTACAATGAGCAGTTCTTC.

The table lists this clonotype with many counts. This chain uses TRBV4-1 with TRBJ2-1; perhaps TRBD2 as D (6 bases). This CDR3 region has 17 residues. From germline, CDR1 is MGHRA and CDR2 YSYEKL. The V gene lost 2 bases and the J gene lost 1 base, with 15 bases spanning the gap. The CDR3 DNA reads as TGCGCCAGCAGCCAACCTCTCGCGGGACGATCCTACAATGAGCAGTTCTTC. This gives the protein CASSQPLAGRSYNEQFF.

This clonotype was recorded a few times. CDR3 nucleotides: TGTGCCAGCAGGGTTGGGTCCGTGATCGGGGAGCTGTTTTTT. Residues: CASRVGSVIGELFF. This sequence joins TRBV11-2 and TRBJ2-2; D gene uncertain. CDR1 is SGHAT and CDR2 is FQNNGV in the germline V gene. V lost 6 bases and J 7 bases, leaving 15 bases between the germline ends. The CDR3 has 14 residues.

This clonotype was observed a handful of times. This chain uses TRBV20-1 with TRBJ2-5; TRBD1 matches at 7 bases. The length of the CDR3 is 14 residues. Germline assignment: CDR1 DFQATT and CDR2 SNEGSKA (reference sequence). The trim removed 3 bases at V and 4 bases at J, leaving 8 bases unmatched. Written as DNA, the CDR3 is TGCAGTGCTAGGGACAGGAGAAAAATAGAGACCCAGTACTTC. Its translation is CSARDRRKIETQYF.

This chain joins TRBV3-1 and TRBJ2-3, with TRBD2 identical over 10 bases. V shed 7 bases, J shed 0 bases, and the junction held 4 bases outside the gene matches. CDR3 length equals 15 residues. The germline V gene has CDR1 LGHDT and CDR2 YNNKEL (reference sequence). The CDR3 reads CASTLTSGSTDTQYF. In nucleotides, the CDR3 is TGTGCCAGCACCCTGACTAGCGGGAGCACAGATACGCAGTATTTT.